This TCR beta chain emerged from a study of neurological immune-mediated disorders. Trimming removed 6 bases from V and 7 bases from J; junction bases left unmatched: 9. Germline values: CDR1 SEHNR, CDR2 FQNEAQ (reference sequence). CDR3 length equals 15 residues. Ten or more counts support this clonotype. TCRdb reprocessed the 5' RACE reads via MiXCR and lists one record per CDR3 protein. The data show 24,000 or so distinct CDR3 sequences, with over 2% seen just once and roughly 2.5% held by the top ten. The TCR comes from a woman aged 45-60 years with multiple sclerosis. The specimen was PBMCs. The chain combines TRBV7-9 with TRBJ2-1; TRBD2 agrees at 10 bases. The CDR3 loop reads CASSQIAGGMNEQFF. The CDR3 DNA is TGTGCCAGCAGTCAAATAGCGGGGGGAATGAATGAGCAGTTCTTC.